Listed here are 26 T cell receptor beta chains from one sample, sequenced in a study of neurological immune-mediated disorders. One entry per CDR3 protein results from TCRdb running MiXCR on the 5' RACE reads. This table holds some 60,000 distinct CDR3 sequences, 8.5% to 10% found once. Time point given: longitudinal time-point 2. The sample consisted of PBMCs. All receptors come from a man aged 25 to 40 in good health.

V is TRBV20-1 and J is TRBJ2-2; D unresolved. With 7 bases removed from V and 6 bases from J, the gap between germline ends came to 9 bases. The length of the CDR3 is 11 residues. Germline V CDR1 and CDR2: DFQATT, SNEGSKA (reference sequence). The DNA for the CDR3 is TGCAGTGGACACTCAGCCGGGGAGCTGTTTTTT. Translation: CSGHSAGELFF.

This clonotype was picked up many times. This chain connects TRBV5-5 to TRBJ2-1; D is tentatively TRBD1 or TRBD2 (5 bases each). Germline V gene data show CDR1 as SGHKS and CDR2 as YYEKEE (reference sequence). Trimming removed 0 bases from V and 12 bases from J, with 16 bases in between. This CDR3 comprises 14 residues. The CDR3 DNA reads TGTGCCAGCAGCTTGGCATTCGCAGGGAGTCGGCAGTTCTTC. Translating gives CASSLAFAGSRQFF.

This clonotype was observed at least ten times. V usage is TRBV20-1 and J usage is TRBJ2-7; TRBD1 aligns across 9 bases. The CDR3 consists of 12 residues. The V gene's germline CDR1 is DFQATT and CDR2 SNEGSKA (reference sequence). The trim removed 5 bases at V and 5 bases at J, leaving 4 bases unmatched. The CDR3 DNA reads TGCAGTGCTCGGACAGGGGAGAACGAGCAGTACTTC. This gives the protein CSARTGENEQYF.

This clonotype was picked up many times. The chain recombines TRBV20-1 with TRBJ2-3; 9 bases match TRBD2. CDR3 size: 16 residues. Germline CDR1 DFQATT, CDR2 SNEGSKA (reference sequence). V was pared by 3 bases and J by 6 bases, with 13 bases of the junction left unmatched. CDR3 loop: CSARGSLAGVRDTQYF. CDR3 sequence (DNA): TGCAGTGCTAGGGGGTCCTTAGCGGGAGTCCGGGATACGCAGTATTTT.

Many counts were recorded for this clonotype. V is TRBV6-1 and J is TRBJ1-6; no reliable D call. The CDR3 has 15 residues. CDR1 and CDR2 (germline): MNHNS, SASEGT. Trimming shortened V by 4 bases and J by 2 bases, and 9 bases separated the two germline ends. The CDR3 spells CASSAYTTYNSPLHF. In nucleotides, the CDR3 is TGTGCCAGCAGTGCCTACACCACCTATAATTCACCCCTCCACTTT.

There are many counts of this clonotype. The rearrangement joins TRBV14 to TRBJ2-7, with D maybe TRBD1 (6 bases). This CDR3 contains 14 residues. Germline values: CDR1 SGHDN, CDR2 FVKESK. V was trimmed by 2 bases and J by 3 bases, leaving 11 bases between them. The DNA for the CDR3 is TGTGCCAGCAGCCAACGAACAGGGTTCTACGAGCAGTACTTC. This encodes CASSQRTGFYEQYF.

This clonotype was recorded a few times. The genes are TRBV5-1 and TRBJ2-2; D is uncertain. CDR1 is SGHRS, CDR2 YFSETQ, per germline. Trimming removed 4 bases at V and 0 bases at J, with 10 bases between. The CDR3 sequence is 15 residues long. CDR3 loop: CASSRQTTNTGELFF. Written as DNA, the CDR3 is TGCGCCAGCAGCCGCCAGACAACGAACACCGGGGAGCTGTTTTTT.

This clonotype was counted at least ten times. This chain links TRBV27 with TRBJ1-3, with D possibly being TRBD1 (5 bases). The V gene's germline CDR1 is MNHEY and CDR2 SMNVEV (reference sequence). Between the trimmed V and J ends, which lost 6 bases and 0 bases, there was a span of 12 bases. The CDR3 length is 15 residues. The CDR3 reads CASSGGGGSGNTIYF. For the CDR3, the DNA is TGTGCCAGCAGCGGGGGGGGGGGCTCTGGAAACACCATATATTTT.

This clonotype was picked up many times. V usage is TRBV12-3 or TRBV12-4 and J usage is TRBJ1-3; D may be TRBD1 (6 bases). The CDR3 has 18 residues. Deletions cut 6 bases from V and 1 base from J, with 22 bases between. The CDR3 DNA reads as TGTGCCAGCAGCCCGTTACAGGGAAGCCTAATGTCTGGAAACACCATATATTTT. Translation gives CASSPLQGSLMSGNTIYF.

There are many counts of this clonotype. V gene TRBV5-1 combines with J gene TRBJ2-7; TRBD1 matches at 10 bases. Germline V gene data show CDR1 as SGHRS and CDR2 as YFSETQ. The CDR3 runs 15 residues. With 1 base clipped from V and 5 bases from J, the junction kept 6 bases outside the gene matches. CDR3 protein: CASSLTPGQGNEQYF. CDR3 sequence (DNA): TGCGCCAGCAGCTTGACTCCGGGACAGGGGAACGAGCAGTACTTC. Combining the CDR3 with reference TRBV5-1 and TRBJ2-7 gives the whole variable domain KAGVTQTPRYLIKTRGQQVTLSCSPISGHRSVSWYQQTPGQGLQFLFEYFSETQRNKGNFPGRFSGRQFSNSRSEMNVSTLELGDSALYLCASSLTPGQGNEQYFGPGTRLTVT.

V and J are TRBV20-1 and TRBJ2-3; TRBD2 is a possible D gene (7 bases). V dropped 3 bases and J dropped 4 bases, with 14 bases sitting between them. The CDR3 contains 14 residues. Per germline, CDR1 DFQATT and CDR2 SNEGSKA (reference sequence). CDR3 bases: TGCAGTGCTAGTTCCTGGGAGGGGGCAGATACGCAGTATTTT. Translation: CSASSWEGADTQYF.

This clonotype was detected ten times or more. This chain joins TRBV5-5 and TRBJ1-1; D not certain. CDR1 is SGHKS and CDR2 is YYEKEE in the germline V gene (reference sequence). V gave up 1 base and J gave up 2 bases, with 6 bases separating them. This CDR3 contains 13 residues. CDR3 amino acids: CASSLRGNTEAFF. As DNA, the CDR3 is TGTGCCAGCAGCTTGCGGGGAAACACTGAAGCTTTCTTT.

The genes are TRBV6-1 and TRBJ2-3; 9 bases map to TRBD2. The ends lost 11 bases at V and 4 bases at J; junction bases unmatched: 10. Germline V lookup: CDR1 MNHNS, CDR2 SASEGT. The CDR3 is 14 residues long. As DNA, the CDR3 is TGTGCCGGGGATCGTAGCGGGAGCTCAGATACGCAGTATTTT. It translates to CAGDRSGSSDTQYF.

This clonotype showed up many times. The V and J genes are TRBV29-1 and TRBJ2-5, with TRBD1 identical over 8 bases. V trimming: 4 bases; J trimming: 5 bases; junction bases outside the gene matches: 6. Germline lookup yields CDR1 SQVTM and CDR2 ANQGSEA. CDR3 length equals 13 residues. The CDR3 region has the DNA TGCAGCGTTGGACAGGGGTTTGGTGAGACCCAGTACTTC. Residues: CSVGQGFGETQYF.

This clonotype has at least ten counts. J is TRBJ2-7 and V is TRBV7-9; 8 bases line up with TRBD1. V shed 5 bases and J 5 bases; nucleotides not matched to a gene: 11. This CDR3 spans 15 amino acids. CDR1 is SEHNR, CDR2 FQNEAQ, per germline (reference sequence). CDR3 coding DNA: TGTGCCAGCAGCCCCTGGCAGGGGGCTTCGAACGAGCAGTACTTC. This encodes CASSPWQGASNEQYF.

Many counts were recorded for this clonotype. The rearrangement uses TRBV10-2 and TRBJ2-2; D not certain. The CDR3 is 14 residues long. V lost 7 bases to trimming and J lost 1 base, with 10 bases between them. Germline CDR1 reads WSHSY; CDR2 reads SAAADI. CDR3 sequence (DNA): TGCGCCAGCACTGCGGCAGGGAACACCGGGGAGCTGTTTTTT. Its translation: CASTAAGNTGELFF.

There are many counts of this clonotype. The genes are TRBV29-1 and TRBJ2-7; 7 bases agree with TRBD1. V shed 2 bases, J shed 3 bases, and the junction held 1 base outside the gene matches. This CDR3 contains 12 residues. Germline V lookup: CDR1 SQVTM, CDR2 ANQGSEA. Written as DNA, the CDR3 is TGCAGCGTTGAAACAGGGGACTACGAGCAGTACTTC. Amino acid sequence: CSVETGDYEQYF.

At least ten counts were recorded for this clonotype. This rearrangement joins TRBV11-2 to TRBJ2-5; TRBD2 matches 10 bases. Germline V gene lookup returns CDR1 SGHAT and CDR2 FQNNGV. This CDR3 contains 14 residues. V was clipped by 5 bases and J by 8 bases; unmatched bases: 8. The CDR3 DNA reads as TGTGCCAGCAGCAGGACTAGCGGAGCCCGTACCCAGTACTTC. This encodes CASSRTSGARTQYF.

The chain couples TRBV6-2 or TRBV6-3 to TRBJ2-3, with D uncertain. Trimming removed 0 bases from V and 4 bases from J, with 8 bases in between. CDR3 length: 14 residues. CDR1 and CDR2 (germline): MNHEY, SVGEGT. This CDR3 is CASSYSPGSDTQYF. In DNA form, the CDR3 reads TGTGCCAGCAGTTACTCGCCGGGTTCAGATACGCAGTATTTT.

This clonotype was found many times. V and J are TRBV29-1 and TRBJ2-1; tentative D call: TRBD1 (6 bases). CDR3 length: 12 amino acids. CDR1 is SQVTM, CDR2 ANQGSEA, per germline. The V and J ends lost 5 bases and 6 bases respectively, with 11 bases between them. The CDR3 DNA reads TGCAGCGTTACTAGACAGGCCAATGAGCAGTTCTTC. This encodes CSVTRQANEQFF.

At least ten counts were recorded for this clonotype. One junction end does not reproduce the germline sequence, and a read error may be involved. CDR3 DNA: TGTGCCAGCAGTGACTCGCCGGAGGGGGACACTGAAGCTTTATTT. It encodes CASSDSPEGDTEALF. The chain combines TRBV6-4 with TRBJ1-1; the D gene is possibly TRBD1 (6 bases). Germline CDR1 and CDR2: MRHNA and SNTAGT. The CDR3 is made up of 15 amino acids.

The table lists this clonotype with many counts. V is TRBV29-1 and J is TRBJ2-1; D is unclear. This CDR3 contains 10 residues. V was trimmed by 3 bases and J by 6 bases, leaving 3 bases between them. CDR1 and CDR2 (germline): SQVTM, ANQGSEA. This CDR3 reads CSVDANEQFF. CDR3 bases: TGCAGCGTTGACGCCAATGAGCAGTTCTTC.

In this sample, this clonotype turned up many times. The V call is TRBV5-6, the J call TRBJ2-1; D not resolved. With 6 bases removed from V and 4 bases from J, the gap between germline ends came to 8 bases. The V gene's germline CDR1 is SGHDT and CDR2 YYEEEE. The length of the CDR3 is 12 residues. The CDR3 loop is CASTFQYNEQFF. Here the CDR3 DNA reads TGTGCCAGCACCTTTCAGTACAATGAGCAGTTCTTC.

This clonotype showed up just once. The genes are TRBV28 and TRBJ1-5; D may be TRBD1 (6 bases). The CDR3 length is 17 residues. V was shortened by 0 bases and J by 3 bases, with 15 bases between the two germline ends. Germline assignment: CDR1 MDHEN and CDR2 SYDVKM. The DNA of the CDR3 is TGTGCCAGCAGTTTATGGGGTGGGCACAGGGCCAATCAGCCCCAGCATTTT. Protein sequence: CASSLWGGHRANQPQHF.

This clonotype was recorded many times. This chain joins TRBV3-1 and TRBJ2-5; D call uncertain. Looked up from germline, CDR1 is LGHDT and CDR2 is YNNKEL (reference sequence). There are 12 residues in the CDR3. V was clipped by 2 bases and J by 4 bases, with 5 bases between them. The CDR3 bases are TGTGCCAGCAGCCAACGGGTAGAGACCCAGTACTTC. Its translation: CASSQRVETQYF.

This clonotype was counted ten times or more. The J gene is TRBJ1-6, the V gene TRBV6-4, with TRBD1 as a possible D gene (6 bases). The germline V and J ends were trimmed by 0 bases and 7 bases, with 7 bases remaining between them. Germline assignment: CDR1 MRHNA and CDR2 SNTAGT. The CDR3 is 14 residues long. The CDR3, as DNA: TGTGCCAGCAGTGACTCGGGGGCAAATTCACCCCTCCACTTT. This gives the protein CASSDSGANSPLHF.